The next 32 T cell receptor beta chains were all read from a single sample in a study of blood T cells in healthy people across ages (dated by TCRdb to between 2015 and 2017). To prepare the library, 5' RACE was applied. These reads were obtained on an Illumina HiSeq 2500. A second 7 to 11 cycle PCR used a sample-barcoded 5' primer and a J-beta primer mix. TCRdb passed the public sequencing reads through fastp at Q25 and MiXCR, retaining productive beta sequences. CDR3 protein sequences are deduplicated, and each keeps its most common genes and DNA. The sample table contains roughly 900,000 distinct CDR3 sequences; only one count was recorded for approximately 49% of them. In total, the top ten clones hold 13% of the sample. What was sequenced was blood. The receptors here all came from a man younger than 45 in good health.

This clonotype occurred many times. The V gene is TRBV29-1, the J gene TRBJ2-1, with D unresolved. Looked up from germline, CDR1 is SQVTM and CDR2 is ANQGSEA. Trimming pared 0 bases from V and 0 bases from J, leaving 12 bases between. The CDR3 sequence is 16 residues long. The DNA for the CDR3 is TGCAGCGTTGAAGATCCGGCAGGCGACTCCTACAATGAGCAGTTCTTC. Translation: CSVEDPAGDSYNEQFF.

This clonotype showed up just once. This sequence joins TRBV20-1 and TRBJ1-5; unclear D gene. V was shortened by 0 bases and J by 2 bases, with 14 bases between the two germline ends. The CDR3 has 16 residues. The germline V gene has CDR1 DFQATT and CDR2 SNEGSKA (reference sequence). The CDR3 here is CSARDEARSGNQPQHF. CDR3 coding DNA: TGCAGTGCTAGAGATGAGGCCAGGTCGGGCAATCAGCCCCAGCATTTT.

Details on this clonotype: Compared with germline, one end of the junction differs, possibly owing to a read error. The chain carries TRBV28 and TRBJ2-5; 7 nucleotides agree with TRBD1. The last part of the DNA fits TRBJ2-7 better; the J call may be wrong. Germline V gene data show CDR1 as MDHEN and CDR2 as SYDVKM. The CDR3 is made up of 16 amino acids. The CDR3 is CAGSSPRTGNLYEQYF. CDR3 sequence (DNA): TGTGCCGGCAGTTCACCAAGGACAGGAAACTTATACGAGCAGTACTTC.

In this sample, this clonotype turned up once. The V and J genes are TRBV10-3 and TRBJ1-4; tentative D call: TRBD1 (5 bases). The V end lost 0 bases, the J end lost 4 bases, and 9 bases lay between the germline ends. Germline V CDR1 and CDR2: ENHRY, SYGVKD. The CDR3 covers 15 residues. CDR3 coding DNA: TGTGCCATCAGTGAGTCCGGGACCTATAATGAAAAACTGTTTTTT. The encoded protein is CAISESGTYNEKLFF.

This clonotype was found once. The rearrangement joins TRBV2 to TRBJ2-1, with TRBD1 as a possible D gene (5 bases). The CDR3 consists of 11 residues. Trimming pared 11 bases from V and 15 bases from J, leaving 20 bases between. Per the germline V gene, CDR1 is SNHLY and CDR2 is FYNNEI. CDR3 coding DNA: TGTGCCCGACGGATCGGGCAGGGTTCGTTCTTC. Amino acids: CARRIGQGSFF.

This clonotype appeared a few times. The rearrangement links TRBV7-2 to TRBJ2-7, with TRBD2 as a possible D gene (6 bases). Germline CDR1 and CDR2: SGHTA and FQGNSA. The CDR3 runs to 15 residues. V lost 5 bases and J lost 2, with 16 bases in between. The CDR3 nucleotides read TGTGCCAGCAGCCGCTCGGGACTTGTTCCCTACGAGCAGTACTTC. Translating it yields CASSRSGLVPYEQYF.

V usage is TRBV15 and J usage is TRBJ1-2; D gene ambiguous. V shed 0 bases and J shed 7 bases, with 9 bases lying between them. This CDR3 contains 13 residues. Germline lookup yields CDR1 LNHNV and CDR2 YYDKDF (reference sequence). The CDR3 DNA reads TGTGCCACCAGCAGAGAGGTCGTCGGTGGCTACACCTTC. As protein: CATSREVVGGYTF.

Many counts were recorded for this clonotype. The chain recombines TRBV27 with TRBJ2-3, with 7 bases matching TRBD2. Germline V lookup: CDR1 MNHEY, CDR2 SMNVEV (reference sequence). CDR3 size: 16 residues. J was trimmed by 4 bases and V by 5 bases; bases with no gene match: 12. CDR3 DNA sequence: TGTGCCAGCAGTCCGAAAGCCTGGGGGGGTGCAGATACGCAGTATTTT. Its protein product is CASSPKAWGGADTQYF.

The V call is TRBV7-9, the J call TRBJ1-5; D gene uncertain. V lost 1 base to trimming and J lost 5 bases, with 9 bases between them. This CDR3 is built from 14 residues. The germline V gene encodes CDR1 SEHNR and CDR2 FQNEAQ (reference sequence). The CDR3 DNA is TGTGCCAGCAGCTTAGGGCACGATCATCAGCCCCAGCATTTT. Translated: CASSLGHDHQPQHF. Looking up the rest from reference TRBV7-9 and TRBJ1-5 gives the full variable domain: DTGVSQNPRHKITKRGQNVTFRCDPISEHNRLYWYRQTLGQGPEFLTYFQNEAQLEKSRLLSDRFSAERPKGSFSTLEIQRTEQGDSAMYLCASSLGHDHQPQHFGDGTRLSIL.

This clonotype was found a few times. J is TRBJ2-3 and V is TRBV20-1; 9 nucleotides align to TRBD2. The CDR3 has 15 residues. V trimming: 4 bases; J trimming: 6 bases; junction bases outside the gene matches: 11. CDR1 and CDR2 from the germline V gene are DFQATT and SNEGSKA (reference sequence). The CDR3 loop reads CSAKPPAGGRDTQYF. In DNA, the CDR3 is TGCAGTGCTAAACCGCCAGCGGGGGGCCGGGATACGCAGTATTTT.

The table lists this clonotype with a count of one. CDR3 residues: CASSHLGSGEQYF. CDR3 sequence (DNA): TGTGCCAGCAGCCATCTGGGATCCGGCGAGCAGTACTTC. The J gene is TRBJ2-7, the V gene TRBV3-1; D is ambiguous. CDR1 and CDR2 from the germline V gene are LGHDT and YNNKEL (reference sequence). V was cut by 3 bases and J by 6 bases, with 12 bases left in between. The CDR3 runs to 13 residues.

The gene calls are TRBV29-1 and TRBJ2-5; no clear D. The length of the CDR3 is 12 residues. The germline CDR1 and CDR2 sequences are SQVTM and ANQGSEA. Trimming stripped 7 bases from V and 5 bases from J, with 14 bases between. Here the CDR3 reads CSAMEGRETQYF. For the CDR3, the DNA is TGCAGCGCGATGGAAGGTCGGGAGACCCAGTACTTC.

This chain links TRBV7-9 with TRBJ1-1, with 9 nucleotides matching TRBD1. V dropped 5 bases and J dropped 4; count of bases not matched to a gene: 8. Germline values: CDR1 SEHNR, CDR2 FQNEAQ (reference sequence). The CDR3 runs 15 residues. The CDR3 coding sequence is TGTGCCAGCAGCGGGGGGACAGGGAGGACCACTGAAGCTTTCTTT. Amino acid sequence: CASSGGTGRTTEAFF. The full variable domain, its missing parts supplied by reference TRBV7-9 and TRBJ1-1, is DTGVSQNPRHKITKRGQNVTFRCDPISEHNRLYWYRQTLGQGPEFLTYFQNEAQLEKSRLLSDRFSAERPKGSFSTLEIQRTEQGDSAMYLCASSGGTGRTTEAFFGQGTRLTVV.

Here the CDR3 DNA reads TGTGCCAGCAGACCCGGCGTCACGACCTACGAGCAGTACTTC. Translation gives CASRPGVTTYEQYF. This rearrangement joins TRBV3-1 to TRBJ2-7; D gene ambiguous. Per the germline V gene, CDR1 is LGHDT and CDR2 is YNNKEL (reference sequence). The CDR3 runs to 14 residues. Trimming stripped 6 bases from V and 2 bases from J, with 14 bases between.

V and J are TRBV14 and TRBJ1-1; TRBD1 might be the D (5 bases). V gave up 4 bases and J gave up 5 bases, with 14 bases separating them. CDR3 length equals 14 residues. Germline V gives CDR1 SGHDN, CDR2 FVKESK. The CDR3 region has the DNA TGTGCCAGCAGCCTCGGCAGGGCTAGAACTGAAGCTTTCTTT. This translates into CASSLGRARTEAFF.

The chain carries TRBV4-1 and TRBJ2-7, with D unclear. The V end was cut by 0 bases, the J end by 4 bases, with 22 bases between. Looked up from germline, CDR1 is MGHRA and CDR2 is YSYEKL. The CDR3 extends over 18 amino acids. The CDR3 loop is CASSQDRAGETLGYEQYF. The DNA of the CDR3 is TGCGCCAGCAGCCAAGATCGGGCAGGTGAGACTCTAGGGTACGAGCAGTACTTC.

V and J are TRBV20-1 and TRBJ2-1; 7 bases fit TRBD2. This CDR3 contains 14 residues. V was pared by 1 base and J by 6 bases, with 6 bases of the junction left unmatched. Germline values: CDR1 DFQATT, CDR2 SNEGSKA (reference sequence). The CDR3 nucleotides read TGCAGTGCTAGAGGGAGCGGGACGGGCAATGAGCAGTTCTTC. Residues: CSARGSGTGNEQFF.

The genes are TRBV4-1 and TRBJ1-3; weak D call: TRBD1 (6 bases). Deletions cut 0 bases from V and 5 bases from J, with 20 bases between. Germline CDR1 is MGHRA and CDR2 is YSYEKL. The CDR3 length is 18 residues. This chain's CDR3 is CASSQEGGQDPYRNTIYF. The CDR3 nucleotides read TGCGCCAGCAGCCAAGAAGGGGGTCAGGATCCTTATAGAAACACCATATATTTT.

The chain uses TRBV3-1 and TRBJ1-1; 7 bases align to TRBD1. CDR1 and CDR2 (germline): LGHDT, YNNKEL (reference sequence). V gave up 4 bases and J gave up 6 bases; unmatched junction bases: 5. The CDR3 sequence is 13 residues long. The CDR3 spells CASSPTGLAEAFF. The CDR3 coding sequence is TGTGCCAGCAGCCCGACAGGGCTTGCTGAAGCTTTCTTT.

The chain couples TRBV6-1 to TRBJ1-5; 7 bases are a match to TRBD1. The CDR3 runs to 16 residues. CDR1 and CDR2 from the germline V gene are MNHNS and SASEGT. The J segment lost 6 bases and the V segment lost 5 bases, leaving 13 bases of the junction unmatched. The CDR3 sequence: CASSPPIGQGGQPQHF. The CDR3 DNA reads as TGTGCCAGCAGTCCCCCTATTGGGCAGGGGGGTCAGCCCCAGCATTTT.

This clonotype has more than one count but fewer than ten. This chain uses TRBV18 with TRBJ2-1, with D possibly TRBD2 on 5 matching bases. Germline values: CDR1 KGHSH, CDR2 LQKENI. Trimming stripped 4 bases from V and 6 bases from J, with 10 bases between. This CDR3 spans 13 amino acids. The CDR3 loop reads CASSRGVLNEQFF. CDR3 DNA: TGTGCCAGCTCACGGGGAGTCCTCAATGAGCAGTTCTTC.

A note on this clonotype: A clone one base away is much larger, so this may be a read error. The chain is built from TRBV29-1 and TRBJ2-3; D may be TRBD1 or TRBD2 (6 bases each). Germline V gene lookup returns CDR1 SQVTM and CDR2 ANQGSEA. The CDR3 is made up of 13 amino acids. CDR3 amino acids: CSVEVGGTATQYF. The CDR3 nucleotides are TGCAGCGTTGAAGTGGGGGGCACAGCTACGCAGTATTTT.

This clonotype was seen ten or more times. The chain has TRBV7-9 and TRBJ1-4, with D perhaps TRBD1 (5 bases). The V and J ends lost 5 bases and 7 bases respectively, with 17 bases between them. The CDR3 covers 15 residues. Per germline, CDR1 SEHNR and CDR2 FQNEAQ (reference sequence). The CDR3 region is CASSTFQGLSEKLFF. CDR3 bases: TGTGCCAGCAGCACATTTCAGGGCCTAAGTGAAAAACTGTTTTTT.

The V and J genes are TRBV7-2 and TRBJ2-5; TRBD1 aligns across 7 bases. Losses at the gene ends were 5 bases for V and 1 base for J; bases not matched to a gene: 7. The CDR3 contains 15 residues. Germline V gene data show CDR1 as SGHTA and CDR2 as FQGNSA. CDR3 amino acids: CASSLTRDSQETQYF. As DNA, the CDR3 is TGTGCCAGCAGCCTAACCAGGGACAGCCAAGAGACCCAGTACTTC.

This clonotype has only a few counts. CDR3 protein: CASSPPGQSTDTQYF. The CDR3 DNA reads TGTGCCAGCTCACCACCGGGTCAGTCCACAGATACGCAGTATTTT. The chain has TRBV18 and TRBJ2-3; D remains ambiguous. Trimming pared 0 bases from V and 2 bases from J, leaving 9 bases between. Looked up from germline, CDR1 is KGHSH and CDR2 is LQKENI. There are 15 residues in the CDR3.

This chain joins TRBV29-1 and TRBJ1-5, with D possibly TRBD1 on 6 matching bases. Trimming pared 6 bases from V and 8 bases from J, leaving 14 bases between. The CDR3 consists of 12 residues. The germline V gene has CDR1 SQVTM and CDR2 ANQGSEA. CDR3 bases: TGCAGCGTCCGGGACATCGGAGAGCCCCAGCATTTT. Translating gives CSVRDIGEPQHF.

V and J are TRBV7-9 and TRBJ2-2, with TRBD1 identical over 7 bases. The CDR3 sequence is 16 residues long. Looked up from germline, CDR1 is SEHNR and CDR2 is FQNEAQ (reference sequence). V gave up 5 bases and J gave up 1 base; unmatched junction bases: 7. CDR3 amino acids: CASSPARTGNTGELFF. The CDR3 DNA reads TGTGCCAGCAGCCCCGCCAGGACAGGGAACACCGGGGAGCTGTTTTTT.

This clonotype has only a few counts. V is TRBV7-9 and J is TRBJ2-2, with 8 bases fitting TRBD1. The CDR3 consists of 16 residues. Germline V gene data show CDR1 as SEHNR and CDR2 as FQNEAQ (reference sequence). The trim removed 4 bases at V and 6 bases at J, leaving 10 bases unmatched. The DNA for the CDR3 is TGTGCCAGCAGCTCGCCGCGGACAGGGCTTTCCGGGGAGCTGTTTTTT. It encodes CASSSPRTGLSGELFF.

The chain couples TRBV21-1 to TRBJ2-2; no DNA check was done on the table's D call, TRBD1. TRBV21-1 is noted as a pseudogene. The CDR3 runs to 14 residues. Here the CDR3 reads CASPGQGIAGELFF. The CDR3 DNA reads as TGTGCCAGCCCCGGACAGGGGATAGCCGGGGAGCTGTTTTTT.

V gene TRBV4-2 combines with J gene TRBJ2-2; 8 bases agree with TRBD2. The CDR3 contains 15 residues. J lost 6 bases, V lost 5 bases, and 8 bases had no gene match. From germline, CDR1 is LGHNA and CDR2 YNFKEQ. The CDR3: CASSLAGSRPGELFF. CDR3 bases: TGTGCCAGCAGCTTAGCGGGGTCTCGGCCCGGGGAGCTGTTTTTT.

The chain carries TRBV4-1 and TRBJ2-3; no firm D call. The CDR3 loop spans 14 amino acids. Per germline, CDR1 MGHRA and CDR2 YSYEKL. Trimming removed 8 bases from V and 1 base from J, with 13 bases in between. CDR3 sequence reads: CASRIWEGTDTQYF. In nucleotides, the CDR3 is TGCGCCAGCCGTATCTGGGAAGGCACAGATACGCAGTATTTT.

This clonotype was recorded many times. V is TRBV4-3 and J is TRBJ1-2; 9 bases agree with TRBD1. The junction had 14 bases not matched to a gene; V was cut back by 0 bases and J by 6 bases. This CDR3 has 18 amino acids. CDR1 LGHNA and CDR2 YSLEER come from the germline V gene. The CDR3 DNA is TGCGCCAGCAGCCAAGATCACCTGAGGACAGGGGACATAGATGGCTACACCTTC. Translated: CASSQDHLRTGDIDGYTF.